This T cell receptor (beta chain) was documented in a study of blood T cell repertoires in COVID-19. Study-level information: Collection of acute and convalescent COVID-19 samples took place in the United States, Italy and Spain. The cDNA or gDNA used as material had been derived from T cells, B-cell-depleted T cells, or PBMCs.

In the original processing: Quantification of nucleated cells was approximated via reference gene primer amplification. Assay used: immunoSEQ multiplex PCR; TCRdb lists only in-frame clones, some missing. The V and J calls and clone size are taken from that table; D and trimming were inferred from the DNA. The data show over 60,000 clones, about 91% seen once. The germline CDR1 and CDR2 sequences are KGHSH and LQKENI. The CDR3 is 14 amino acids. V lost 4 bases and J 3 bases, leaving 12 bases between the germline ends. This chain links TRBV18 with TRBJ1-1, with no clear D. Sequencing input: peripheral blood. This TCR derives from an elderly man with acute or convalescent COVID-19. CDR3 loop: CASSRRQQDTEAFF. The CDR3 bases are TGTGCCAGCTCACGTCGGCAGCAGGACACTGAAGCTTTCTTT.